This T cell receptor beta chain was captured in a study of sequential checkpoint blockade in melanoma (dated by TCRdb to the late 2010s). At the level of the whole study: Using 1:1 randomization, the trial assigned patients either to first-line nivolumab followed by ipilimumab (arm A) or to ipilimumab followed by nivolumab (arm B). Maintenance nivolumab was given following each of the two trial sequences.

The study at large found these results: The model for predicting response that combines TCR metrics with mutation burden needs to be validated in larger, independent patient cohorts.

TCRbeta CDR3 regions were immunosequenced from genomic DNA with the immunoSEQ Assay. Before high-throughput sequencing, the genomic DNA was amplified using bias-controlled multiplex PCR. In the paper's pipeline: To quantify the absolute abundance of each unique TCRbeta CDR3 region, the sequences were collapsed and filtered. Clonality, defined as 1 minus Pielou's evenness, was calculated using only productive rearrangements. A previously published method was used to identify clones with significantly greater frequencies in on-treatment samples than in baseline samples. In its TCRdb copy, this immuneACCESS table keeps in-frame sequences only and misses some clones. Where compared with another copy, unresolved V genes explain less than half of these, and the others have no known cause. The V and J calls and clone size come from that table; D and trimming were worked out from the DNA. In this sample the table shows some 30,000 clones, more than 70% of which occur a single time. The ten biggest clones cover approximately 20% of the sample.

Points on this clone: There is no known antigen for this receptor. Nothing much larger sits one base from this clone, and base qualities are not available.

The sample's treatment or condition label is to be understood as: randomized to nivolumab then ipilimumab (arm A) or the reverse (arm B). No trial patient had received prior DNA-damaging chemotherapy. On a FACS Aria II flow cytometer, live CD3+CD8+ cells that were negative for CD19 and CD56 were sorted from thawed PBMCs. CheckMate 064, a randomized, open-label phase II trial of sequential checkpoint blockade, was the source of the samples, all of which came from patients with melanoma. Peripheral blood mononuclear cells were collected by leukapheresis, purified with Ficoll-Paque, and frozen in human serum with approximately 9.4% DMSO. Immediately after sorting, the purity of sorted blood CD3+CD8+ cells was verified to be >95%, after which DNA was extracted. This TCR derives from a human donor with melanoma. Sequenced material: CD8+ T cells sorted from blood (inferred from file names), taken from a patient given nivolumab and ipilimumab in sequence.

The CDR3 reads CASSQGMDRRYNEQFF. The nucleotides are TGCGCCAGCAGCCAAGGTATGGACAGGAGATACAATGAGCAGTTCTTC. The chain couples TRBV4-3 to TRBJ2-1; 7 bases in the junction line up with TRBD1. CDR1 and CDR2 are read off the germline V gene as LGHNA and YSLEER. The CDR3 contains 16 residues, cysteine and phenylalanine counted. CDR3 DNA is the only sequence kept; it has 48 bases, read in frame from the first base. V is cut back by 1 base and J by 4 bases, with 7 bases in the junction unmatched.